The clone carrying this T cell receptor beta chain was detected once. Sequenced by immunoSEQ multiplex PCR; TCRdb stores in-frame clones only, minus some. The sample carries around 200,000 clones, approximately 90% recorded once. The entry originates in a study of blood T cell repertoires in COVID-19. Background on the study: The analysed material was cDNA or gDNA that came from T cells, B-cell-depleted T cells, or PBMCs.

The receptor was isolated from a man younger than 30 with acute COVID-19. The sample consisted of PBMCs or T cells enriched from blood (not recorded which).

The CDR3 DNA reads as TGTGCCAGCAGCCAAGGCCTCCCGTATGGAGCGGGACCCCACAATGAGCAGTTCTTC. It specifies CASSQGLPYGAGPHNEQFF. This chain connects TRBV4-2 to TRBJ2-1; 7 bases are a match to TRBD2. Germline V lookup: CDR1 LGHNA, CDR2 YNFKEQ. The CDR3 runs to 19 residues. V shed 1 base and J 5 bases; nucleotides not matched to a gene: 17.